These 17 T cell receptor beta chains share one sample of origin, sequenced in a study of T cells in Graves' hyperthyroidism and ophthalmopathy. TCR beta CDR3 regions were amplified from RNA. First-round RT-PCR of the TCR CDR3 relied on the HTBI primer set. One entry per CDR3 protein results from TCRdb running MiXCR on the multiplex PCR reads. The sample carries a few hundred thousand distinct CDR3 sequences, about 43% recorded once. Sequencing was carried out using peripheral blood or thyroid tissue (not recorded which). Every receptor here comes from a woman younger than 35 with Graves' hyperthyroidism.

There are many counts of this clonotype. This chain links TRBV4-2 with TRBJ1-5; 7 nucleotides align to TRBD1. Losses at the gene ends were 1 base for V and 5 bases for J; bases not matched to a gene: 8. Germline values: CDR1 LGHNA, CDR2 YNFKEQ. The CDR3 loop spans 16 amino acids. CDR3 nucleotide sequence: TGTGCCAGCAGCCAAGTCGATTCGACAGGGCATCAGCCCCAGCATTTT. It yields the protein CASSQVDSTGHQPQHF.

The V gene is TRBV20-1, the J gene TRBJ2-7, with a tentative D call TRBD2 (6 bases). From germline, CDR1 is DFQATT and CDR2 SNEGSKA (reference sequence). This CDR3 is built from 13 residues. V was pared by 3 bases and J by 7 bases, with 16 bases between. The DNA for the CDR3 is TGCAGTGCTAGGGAGGGCAATGGGAGTGAGCAGTACTTC. It is translated as CSAREGNGSEQYF.

In this sample, this clonotype turned up once. This may arise from a read error, as a much more abundant clone is one base away. The chain joins TRBV5-1 to TRBJ2-7, with D possibly TRBD1 on 6 matching bases. This CDR3 has 14 residues. Germline values: CDR1 SGHRS, CDR2 YFSETQ. Trimming pared 5 bases from V and 3 bases from J, leaving 15 bases between. CDR3 DNA: TGCGCCAGCAGTACACAGGGAATGGGCTACGAGCAGTACTTC. Amino acids: CASSTQGMGYEQYF.

The rearrangement links TRBV7-2 to TRBJ1-2; tentative D call: TRBD1 (6 bases). This CDR3 is 16 amino acids long. Per the germline V gene, CDR1 is SGHTA and CDR2 is FQGNSA. V dropped 7 bases and J dropped 7 bases, with 25 bases sitting between them. The CDR3 coding sequence is TGTGCCAGCACACCCTCTAGCGGCGGGACACACTCTGGCTACACCTTC. Translation: CASTPSSGGTHSGYTF.

As concerns this clonotype: The junction departs from germline at one end; a sequencing error may be responsible. The genes are TRBV9 and TRBJ1-1, with D perhaps TRBD1 (6 bases). In germline, CDR1 is SGDLS, CDR2 YYNGEE. The CDR3 loop spans 15 amino acids. The CDR3 region is CAGSVEAGAGTEAFF. In DNA form, the CDR3 reads TGTGCCGGCAGCGTAGAAGCAGGGGCCGGCACTGAGGCTTTCTTT.

This chain links TRBV20-1 with TRBJ2-3, with D perhaps matching TRBD1 (6 bases). The ends were cut back, 1 base at V and 3 bases at J, with 14 bases in the middle. CDR1 and CDR2 from the germline V gene are DFQATT and SNEGSKA (reference sequence). There are 15 residues in the CDR3. This CDR3 is CSARAGQGWTDTQYF. The CDR3 nucleotides read TGCAGTGCTAGAGCGGGGCAGGGGTGGACAGATACGCAGTATTTT.

The chain recombines TRBV13 with TRBJ1-4, with 8 bases that match TRBD1. Germline CDR1 is PRHDT and CDR2 is FYEKMQ (reference sequence). V dropped 1 base and J dropped 5; count of bases not matched to a gene: 3. The CDR3 has 15 amino acids. The CDR3 loop reads CASSLAGQGNEKLFF. CDR3 coding DNA: TGTGCCAGCAGCTTAGCCGGACAGGGCAATGAAAAACTGTTTTTT.

The chain carries TRBV20-1 and TRBJ2-5; D is tentatively TRBD1 or TRBD2 (7 bases each). Germline V lookup: CDR1 DFQATT, CDR2 SNEGSKA (reference sequence). V lost 6 bases and J lost 4, with 18 bases in between. The CDR3 loop spans 14 amino acids. This chain's CDR3 is CSATSTGRVETQYF. The CDR3 DNA sequence: TGCAGTGCCACCTCGACAGGGAGGGTAGAGACCCAGTACTTC.

The genes are TRBV7-9 and TRBJ1-2, with D possibly matching TRBD1 (6 bases). Per germline, CDR1 SEHNR and CDR2 FQNEAQ (reference sequence). This CDR3 is built from 13 residues. V was shortened by 5 bases and J by 8 bases, with 15 bases between the two germline ends. CDR3 loop: CASSQRGDGGYTF. The CDR3 bases are TGTGCCAGCAGCCAAAGGGGGGACGGGGGCTACACCTTC.

This clonotype was seen at least ten times. The chain is built from TRBV20-1 and TRBJ2-6; D is possibly TRBD1 or TRBD2 (5 bases each). V lost 7 bases and J 4 bases, leaving 17 bases between the germline ends. The CDR3 covers 15 residues. Germline CDR1 and CDR2: DFQATT and SNEGSKA (reference sequence). This chain's CDR3 is CSVDLQGAGANVLTF. CDR3 coding DNA: TGCAGTGTCGACCTCCAGGGAGCCGGGGCCAACGTCCTGACTTTC.

This clonotype was detected ten times or more. The chain links TRBV7-6 to TRBJ2-7, with D uncertain. The length of the CDR3 is 12 residues. V was shortened by 1 base and J by 2 bases, with 3 bases between the two germline ends. Per germline, CDR1 SGHVS and CDR2 FNYEAQ. CDR3 loop: CASSLDTYEQYF. The CDR3 DNA reads as TGTGCCAGCAGCTTAGACACCTACGAGCAGTACTTC.

This clonotype was counted between two and nine times. V usage is TRBV6-5 and J usage is TRBJ2-7, with 7 positions matching TRBD2. V was clipped by 2 bases and J by 1 base; unmatched bases: 5. CDR1 and CDR2 from the germline V gene are MNHEY and SVGAGI. CDR3 size: 15 residues. For the CDR3, the DNA is TGTGCCAGCAGTTACAAGGCTAGCGGTTCCTACGAGCAGTACTTC. It is translated as CASSYKASGSYEQYF.

This clonotype has ten or more counts. The chain links TRBV2 to TRBJ2-3, with no clear D. Between the trimmed V and J ends, which lost 8 bases and 4 bases, there was a span of 10 bases. There are 12 residues in the CDR3. Germline V gene sequence: CDR1 SNHLY, CDR2 FYNNEI. CDR3 region: CASRGEADTQYF. Written as DNA, the CDR3 is TGTGCCAGCCGCGGAGAGGCAGATACGCAGTATTTT.

About this clonotype itself: The conserved closing phenylalanine or tryptophan is absent in this CDR3, likely reflecting a read error. The DNA is omitted, as the CDR3 cannot be located on it reliably, and the CDR3 follows TCRdb's listing. CDR3 protein: CASRPPGGGRKY. The chain carries TRBV19 and TRBJ1-4; TRBD1 was called by the table and not checked on the DNA. The CDR3 spans 12 amino acids, including both terminal residues. Germline assignment: CDR1 LNHDA and CDR2 SQIVND (reference sequence).

About this clonotype: This sequence may be a read error, since a much larger clone differs from it by one base. The V gene is TRBV4-1, the J gene TRBJ2-7; D is perhaps TRBD2 (5 bases). Germline CDR1 is MGHRA and CDR2 is YSYEKL. The length of the CDR3 is 15 residues. CDR3 sequence (DNA): TGCGCCAACAGCCCTAAAGGTGGGAGCTCCTACGAGCAGTACTTC. This sequence encodes CANSPKGGSSYEQYF.

The rearrangement links TRBV2 to TRBJ2-7; possibly TRBD2 for D (6 bases). The ends were cut back, 1 base at V and 0 bases at J, with 10 bases in the middle. The CDR3 sequence is 15 residues long. Per germline, CDR1 SNHLY and CDR2 FYNNEI. In DNA, the CDR3 is TGTGCCAGCAGTGAAGGTAGCGGCAGCTCCTACGAGCAGTACTTC. Its translation is CASSEGSGSSYEQYF.

This clonotype was counted ten times or more. The chain combines TRBV20-1 with TRBJ2-7, with 7 bases matching TRBD2. Germline V gene sequence: CDR1 DFQATT, CDR2 SNEGSKA (reference sequence). The CDR3 extends over 13 amino acids. Germline trimming cut 6 bases from V and 1 base from J; bases unmatched to any gene: 6. CDR3 bases: TGCAGTGCCCTTTCGGGAGGATCCTACGAGCAGTACTTC. Translating gives CSALSGGSYEQYF.